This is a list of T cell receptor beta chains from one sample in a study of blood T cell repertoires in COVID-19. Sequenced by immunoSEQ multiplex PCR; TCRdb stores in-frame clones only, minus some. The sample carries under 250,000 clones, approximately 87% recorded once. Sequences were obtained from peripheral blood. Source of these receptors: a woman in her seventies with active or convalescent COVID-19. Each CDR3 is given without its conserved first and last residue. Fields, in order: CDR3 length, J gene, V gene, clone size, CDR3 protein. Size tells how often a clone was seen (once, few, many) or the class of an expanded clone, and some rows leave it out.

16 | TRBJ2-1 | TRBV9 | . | ASSVELTGTSGYNEQF
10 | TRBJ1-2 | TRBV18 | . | ASSRREDGYT
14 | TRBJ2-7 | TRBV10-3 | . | AITDQGLAGVYEQY
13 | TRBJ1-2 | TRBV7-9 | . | ASSEDTGTVYGYT
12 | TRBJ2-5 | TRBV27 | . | ASSFSGAQETQY
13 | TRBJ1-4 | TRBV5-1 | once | ASSLAGATNEKLF
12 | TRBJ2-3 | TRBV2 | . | ASTASPGADTQY
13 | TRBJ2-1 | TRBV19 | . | ASSIIRETYNEQF
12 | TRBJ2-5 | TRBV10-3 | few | AISRTTGRETQY
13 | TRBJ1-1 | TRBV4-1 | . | ASSRGGHQNTEAF
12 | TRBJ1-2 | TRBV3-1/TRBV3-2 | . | ASSQDQGGSGYT
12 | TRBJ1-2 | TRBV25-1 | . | ASSEHGGVYGYT
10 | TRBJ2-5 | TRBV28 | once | ASSLDQETQY
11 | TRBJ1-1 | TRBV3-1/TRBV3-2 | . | ASSPRVLAAAF
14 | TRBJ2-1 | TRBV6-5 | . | ASSLKGGWNHNEQF
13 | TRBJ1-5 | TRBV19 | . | ASSALGRDNQPQH
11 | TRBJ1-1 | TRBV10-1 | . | ASSEVTGSEAF
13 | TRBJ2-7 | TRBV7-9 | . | ASSHDLQGAWEQY
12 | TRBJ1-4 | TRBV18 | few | ASSPRGTNEKLF
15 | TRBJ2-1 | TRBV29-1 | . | SVEGIGGRAYYNEQF
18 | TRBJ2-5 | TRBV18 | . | ASSPRIPGQGTFYQETQY
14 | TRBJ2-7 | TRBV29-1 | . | SVPILTSGGSYEQY
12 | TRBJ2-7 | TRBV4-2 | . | ASSHYEQVYEQY
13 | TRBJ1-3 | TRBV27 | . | ASSPRTGAGNTIY
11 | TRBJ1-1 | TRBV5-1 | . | ASSLVANTEAF
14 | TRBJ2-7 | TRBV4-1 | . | ASSPRGVHADYEQY
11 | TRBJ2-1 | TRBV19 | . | ASSRLDLNEQF
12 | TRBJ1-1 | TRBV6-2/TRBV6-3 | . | ASSPGQISTEAF
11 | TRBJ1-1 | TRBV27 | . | ASRPTGGTEAF
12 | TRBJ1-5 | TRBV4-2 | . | ASSQNLYNQPQH
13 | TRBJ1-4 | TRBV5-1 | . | ASSNRGTGNEKLF
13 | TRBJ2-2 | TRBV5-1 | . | ASSLRQDGTGELF
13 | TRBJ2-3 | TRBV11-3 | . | ASSPGVDLADTQY
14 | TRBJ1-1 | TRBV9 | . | ASSAQMDRGNTEAF
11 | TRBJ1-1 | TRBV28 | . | ASRGPYNTEAF
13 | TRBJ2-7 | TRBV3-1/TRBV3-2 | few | ASSQGPGLFYEQY
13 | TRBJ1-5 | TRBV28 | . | ASSFGDRDYQPQH
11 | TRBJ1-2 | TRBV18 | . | ASSPPGGEGYT
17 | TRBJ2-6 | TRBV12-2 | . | ASRSPPPPPVSGANVLT
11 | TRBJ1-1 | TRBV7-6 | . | ASSPRIEGESF
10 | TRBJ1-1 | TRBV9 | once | ASSAGQEAAF
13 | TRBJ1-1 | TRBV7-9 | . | ASSLMALMNTEAF
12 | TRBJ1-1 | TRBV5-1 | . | ASSLQGGNTEAF
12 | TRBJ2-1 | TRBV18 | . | ASSPPGTHNEQF
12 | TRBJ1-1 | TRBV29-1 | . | SGARGDSNTEAF
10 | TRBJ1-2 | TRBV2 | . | ASARDSLLWT
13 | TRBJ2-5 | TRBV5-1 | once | ASSWAGTGQETQY
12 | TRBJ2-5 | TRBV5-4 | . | ASSLAGEQETQY
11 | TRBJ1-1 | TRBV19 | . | ASSPSLNTEAF
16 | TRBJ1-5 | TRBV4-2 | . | ASSQDPPGAGPNQPQH
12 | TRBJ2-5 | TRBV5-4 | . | ASSKPWGEETQY
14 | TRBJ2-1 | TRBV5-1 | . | ASSFDPGQGYNEQF
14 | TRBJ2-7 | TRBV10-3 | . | AISESWGLAPLEQY
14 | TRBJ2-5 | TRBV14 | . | ASSQGTSGTQETQY
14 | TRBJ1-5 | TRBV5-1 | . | ASSTGPGNSNQPQH